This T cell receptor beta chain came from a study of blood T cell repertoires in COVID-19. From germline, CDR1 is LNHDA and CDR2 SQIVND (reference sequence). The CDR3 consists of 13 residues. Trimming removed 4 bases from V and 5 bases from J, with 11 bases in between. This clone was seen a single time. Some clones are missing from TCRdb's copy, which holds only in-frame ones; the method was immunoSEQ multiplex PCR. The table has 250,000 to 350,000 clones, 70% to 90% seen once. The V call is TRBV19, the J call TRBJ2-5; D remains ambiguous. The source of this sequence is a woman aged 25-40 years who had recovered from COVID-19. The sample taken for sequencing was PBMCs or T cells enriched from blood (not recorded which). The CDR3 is CASSTRIRETQYF. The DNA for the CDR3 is TGTGCCAGTAGTACCAGGATTCGGGAGACCCAGTACTTC.